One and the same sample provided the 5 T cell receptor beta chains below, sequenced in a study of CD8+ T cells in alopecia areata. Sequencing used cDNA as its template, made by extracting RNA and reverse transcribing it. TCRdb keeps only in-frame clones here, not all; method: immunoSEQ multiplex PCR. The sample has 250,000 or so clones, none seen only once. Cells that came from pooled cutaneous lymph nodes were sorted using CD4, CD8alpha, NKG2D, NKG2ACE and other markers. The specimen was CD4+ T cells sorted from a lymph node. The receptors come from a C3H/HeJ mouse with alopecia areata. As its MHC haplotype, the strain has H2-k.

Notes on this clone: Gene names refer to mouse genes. CDR3 DNA, as far as it was read: TGTGCCAGCAGCCAAGGGACAGGGGGCAGGAATTCGCCC. As protein: CASSQGTGGRNSP. The full-length CDR3 reads as CASSQGTGGRNSPLYF. The chain couples TRBV5 to TRBJ1-6, with TRBD1 identical over 11 bases. The read ends 3 residues before the CDR3 terminus; that terminus is restored from the germline J gene. TRBJ1-6 is identified as an open reading frame with a role that is uncertain. Germline V CDR1 and CDR2: LGHNA, YNLKQL (reference sequence). This CDR3 is 16 amino acids long. V gave up 1 base and J gave up 7 bases; unmatched junction bases: 3.

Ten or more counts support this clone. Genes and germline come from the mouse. Incomplete CDR3 DNA: TGTGCCAGCAGTGATGCACACACAAACACA. Translated: CASSDAHTNT. The whole CDR3 region reads CASSDAHTNTEVFF. The rearrangement uses TRBV13-1 and TRBJ1-1; no reliable D call. The read stops 4 residues short of the end of the CDR3; the missing end is completed from the germline J gene. This CDR3 region has 14 residues. V lost 0 bases and J lost 0, with 6 bases in between. Germline V gives CDR1 NSHNY, CDR2 SYGAGN.

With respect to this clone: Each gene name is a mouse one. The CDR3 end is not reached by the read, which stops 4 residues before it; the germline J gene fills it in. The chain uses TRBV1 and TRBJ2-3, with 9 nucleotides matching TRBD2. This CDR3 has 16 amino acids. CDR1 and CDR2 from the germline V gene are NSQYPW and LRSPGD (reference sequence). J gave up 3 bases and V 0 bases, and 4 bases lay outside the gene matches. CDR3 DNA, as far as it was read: TGCACCTGCAGTGCAGATGGGGGGGCGCGGGCAGAA. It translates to CTCSADGGARAE. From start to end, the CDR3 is CTCSADGGARAETLYF.

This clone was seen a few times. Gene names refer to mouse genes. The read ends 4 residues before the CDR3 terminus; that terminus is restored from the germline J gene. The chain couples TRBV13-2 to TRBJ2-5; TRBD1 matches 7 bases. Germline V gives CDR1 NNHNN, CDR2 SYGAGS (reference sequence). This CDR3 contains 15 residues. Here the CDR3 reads CASGDAGTVGDTQYF. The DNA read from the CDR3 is TGTGCCAGCGGTGATGCCGGGACAGTTGGGGAC.

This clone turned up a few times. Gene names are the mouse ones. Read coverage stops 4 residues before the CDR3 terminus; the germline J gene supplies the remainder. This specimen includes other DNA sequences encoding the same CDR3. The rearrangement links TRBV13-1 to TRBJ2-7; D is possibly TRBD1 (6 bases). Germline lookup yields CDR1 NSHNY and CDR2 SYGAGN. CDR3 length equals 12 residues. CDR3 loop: CASSGTAYEQYF. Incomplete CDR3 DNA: TGTGCCAGCAGTGGGACAGCATAT.